Listed here are 9 T cell receptor beta chains from one sample, sequenced in a study of shared clonotypes between healthy human individuals (dated by TCRdb to the early 2020s). The library was obtained by the immunoSEQ multiplex PCR assay. This is the immuneACCESS table as TCRdb keeps it, with only in-frame sequences that have V and J called. A part of the clones is gone; compared with another copy, unresolved V genes explain less than half, and the rest is unexplained. Across this sample there are roughly 2 million clones, with approximately 94% seen only once. More than 0.1% of the sample is taken by the ten largest. What was sequenced was naive CD4+ T cells sorted from blood. Reading the label with the study, this specimen's cell subset or site is: CD45RA+ positively selected. The receptor set was obtained from a man in his late teens or twenties in good health.

The CDR3, as DNA: TGTGCCAGCAGCTTGTTAGGGGGCCCCTACGAGCAGTACTTC. It encodes CASSLLGGPYEQYF. The rearrangement joins TRBV5-6 to TRBJ2-7; 7 nucleotides agree with TRBD1. The CDR3 consists of 14 residues. Trimming at V came to 1 base and at J to 2 bases, leaving 3 bases not matched to a gene. CDR1 is SGHDT and CDR2 is YYEEEE in the germline V gene.

The chain recombines TRBV6-5 with TRBJ2-7; D perhaps matches TRBD1 (6 bases). Trimming left V 6 bases short and J 6 bases short, with 12 bases between. CDR1 is MNHEY, CDR2 SVGAGI, per germline. The CDR3 has 12 amino acids. The CDR3 DNA follows: TGTGCCAGCAGGAGACAGGTTGGCGAGCAGTACTTC. Its protein product is CASRRQVGEQYF.

The chain's CDR3 is CASNSDNDYGYTF. The DNA of the CDR3 is TGTGCCAGCAACTCGGACAACGACTATGGCTACACCTTC. V is TRBV6-1 and J is TRBJ1-2, with TRBD1 as a possible D gene (5 bases). V lost 7 bases, J lost 3 bases, and 12 bases lay in between. This CDR3 comprises 13 residues. CDR1 MNHNS and CDR2 SASEGT come from the germline V gene.

On this clone: This CDR3 is also generated by other DNA sequences in the sample. V and J are TRBV7-2 and TRBJ2-7; 9 bases map to TRBD2. V shed 3 bases and J 7 bases; nucleotides not matched to a gene: 7. This CDR3 has 14 amino acids. Germline V gene lookup returns CDR1 SGHTA and CDR2 FQGNSA. CDR3 amino acids: CASSFLAGVGEQYF. In DNA form, the CDR3 reads TGTGCCAGCAGCTTTTTAGCGGGAGTGGGGGAGCAGTACTTC.

This chain joins TRBV7-9 and TRBJ2-5; no reliable D call. Germline CDR1 and CDR2: SEHNR and FQNEAQ (reference sequence). CDR3 size: 13 residues. V lost 5 bases and J 5 bases, leaving 12 bases between the germline ends. DNA for the CDR3: TGTGCCAGCAGCACCAGGCCCGGGGAGACCCAGTACTTC. Protein: CASSTRPGETQYF.

Notes on this clone: Other nucleotide sequences from this sample produce the same CDR3. V and J are TRBV10-2 and TRBJ1-6, with 8 bases fitting TRBD1. The CDR3 sequence is 13 residues long. Germline CDR1 reads WSHSY; CDR2 reads SAAADI. After removal of 5 bases from V and 6 bases from J, the junction contained 0 bases not matched to a gene. The DNA of the CDR3 is TGCGCCAGCAGTACAGGGGGTAATTCACCCCTCCACTTT. It specifies CASSTGGNSPLHF.

The chain links TRBV6-5 to TRBJ2-5, with 11 nucleotides matching TRBD2. J gave up 4 bases and V 2 bases, and 3 bases lay outside the gene matches. Germline V gene data show CDR1 as MNHEY and CDR2 as SVGAGI. This CDR3 is 15 amino acids long. CDR3: CASSYKLAGGETQYF. DNA of the CDR3: TGTGCCAGCAGTTACAAGCTAGCGGGAGGAGAGACCCAGTACTTC.

This chain connects TRBV19 to TRBJ2-7; no definite D call. The V end was cut by 5 bases, the J end by 2 bases, with 16 bases between. Germline CDR1 reads LNHDA; CDR2 reads SQIVND (reference sequence). The CDR3 spans 15 residues. The CDR3 sequence: CASSLHQESTYEQYF. In DNA form, the CDR3 reads TGTGCCAGTAGTCTTCATCAGGAGTCGACCTACGAGCAGTACTTC. The complete variable domain, with remaining parts taken from reference TRBV19 and TRBJ2-7, reads DGGITQSPKYLFRKEGQNVTLSCEQNLNHDAMYWYRQDPGQGLRLIYYSQIVNDFQKGDIAEGYSVSREKKESFPLTVTSAQKNPTAFYLCASSLHQESTYEQYFGPGTRLTVT.

V gene TRBV6-5 combines with J gene TRBJ2-5; D is undetermined. The CDR3 runs to 10 residues. The germline V gene encodes CDR1 MNHEY and CDR2 SVGAGI. Trimming took 7 bases from V and 2 from J, leaving 2 bases between them. The CDR3 sequence is CASKQETQYF. As DNA, the CDR3 is TGTGCCAGCAAACAAGAGACCCAGTACTTC.